This TCR beta chain was retrieved from a study of sequential checkpoint blockade in melanoma. Across the whole study: Arm A got nivolumab then ipilimumab; arm B the reverse, 1:1. Both treatment sequences were followed by maintenance nivolumab.

The CDR3 contains 14 residues. Trimming removed 4 bases at V and 6 bases at J, with 15 bases between. Germline CDR1 MGHRA, CDR2 YSYEKL. Treatment noted: randomized to nivolumab then ipilimumab (arm A) or the reverse (arm B). No patient had prior DNA-damaging chemotherapy. From thawed PBMCs, live CD3+CD8+ cells negative for CD19 and CD56 were sorted. The repertoire was sequenced with immunoSEQ multiplex PCR; TCRdb's copy has only in-frame clones and lacks some. The sample has roughly 30,000 clones; 83% are singletons. The sequencing used CD8+ T cells sorted from blood (inferred from file names), collected from a patient given nivolumab and ipilimumab in sequence. The origin of this receptor is a human donor with melanoma. The chain employs TRBV4-1 and TRBJ1-2; a weak D match, TRBD1 (6 bases). CDR3 residues: CASSPSGGLDGYTF. CDR3 coding DNA: TGCGCCAGCAGCCCCTCCGGGGGGCTCGATGGCTACACCTTC.